Each of the 7 T cell receptor beta chains below was sequenced from the same sample in a study of blood T cell repertoires in COVID-19. Generated by immunoSEQ multiplex PCR, the TCRdb table keeps only in-frame clones and is missing some. The sample lists about 98,000 clones; approximately 82% were seen once. The specimen sequenced was peripheral blood. The source of these receptors is a man in his 60s with active or convalescent COVID-19.

The chain is built from TRBV7-3 and TRBJ2-1; the match to TRBD1 covers 8 bases. Germline CDR1 SGHTA, CDR2 FQGTGA. Trimming cost V 5 bases and J 12 bases; bases outside gene matches: 9. The CDR3 has 13 residues. CDR3 residues: CASSPRQGSVQFF. DNA for the CDR3: TGTGCCAGCAGCCCACGACAGGGGTCGGTGCAGTTCTTC.

The chain combines TRBV5-1 with TRBJ1-4; D might be TRBD1 (5 bases). With 2 bases removed from V and 0 bases from J, the gap between germline ends came to 14 bases. This CDR3 has 17 residues. The germline V gene has CDR1 SGHRS and CDR2 YFSETQ. CDR3 sequence reads: CASSFNVQVATNEKLFF. CDR3 DNA: TGCGCCAGCAGCTTTAACGTACAGGTTGCAACTAATGAAAAACTGTTTTTT.

The rearrangement joins TRBV7-9 to TRBJ1-4, with unresolved D. V was clipped by 4 bases and J by 4 bases, with 13 bases between them. This CDR3 region has 15 residues. Per germline, CDR1 SEHNR and CDR2 FQNEAQ (reference sequence). DNA of the CDR3: TGTGCCAGCAGCTCCGCCGCGAGAAGTAATGAAAAACTGTTTTTT. Protein product: CASSSAARSNEKLFF.

With regard to this clone: At one boundary the junction diverges from the germline segment, which might be a read error. The chain couples TRBV2 to TRBJ2-7, with D uncertain. CDR1 is SNHLY, CDR2 FYNNEI, per germline. This CDR3 comprises 12 residues. CDR3 residues: CASREARYEQYF. As DNA, the CDR3 is TGTGCCAGCAGGGAAGCCCGCTACGAGCAGTACTTC.

This clone appeared a few times. V usage is TRBV6-6 and J usage is TRBJ1-2; D possibly corresponds to TRBD1 (6 bases). CDR1 is MNHNY, CDR2 SVGAGI, per germline (reference sequence). The CDR3 runs 13 residues. Trimming pared 7 bases from V and 6 bases from J, leaving 15 bases between. This chain's CDR3 is CASTAGGLNGYTF. CDR3 nucleotides: TGTGCCAGCACCGCGGGGGGCCTGAATGGCTACACCTTC.

The chain is built from TRBV18 and TRBJ2-5; tentatively, D is TRBD2 (5 bases). The CDR3 is 14 residues long. Germline V lookup: CDR1 KGHSH, CDR2 LQKENI. The ends were cut back, 6 bases at V and 2 bases at J, with 13 bases in the middle. The CDR3 region has the DNA TGTGCCAGCTCCCCGGCGGGCGTTCAAGAGACCCAGTACTTC. This codes for CASSPAGVQETQYF.

This chain uses TRBV5-6 with TRBJ2-3, with 7 bases matching TRBD1. The CDR3 covers 15 residues. The germline gives CDR1 SGHDT, CDR2 YYEEEE. The trim removed 4 bases at V and 2 bases at J, leaving 7 bases unmatched. Here the CDR3 reads CASSRTGRLTDTQYF. The DNA for the CDR3 is TGTGCCAGCAGCCGGACAGGTCGACTCACAGATACGCAGTATTTT.